This TCR beta chain was recorded in a study of T cell responses to AZD1222 COVID-19 vaccine. Regarding the study as a whole: Increased Spike-specific TCR breadth and depth were observed after two AZD1222 doses. Baseline testing showed seropositivity in only six AZD1222 recipients.

V was pared by 0 bases and J by 1 base, with 6 bases between. CDR1 is GTSNPN and CDR2 is SVGIG in the germline V gene (reference sequence). The CDR3 consists of 13 residues. Details on this clone: Its target is unknown.

The assay was immunoSEQ multiplex PCR, and TCRdb's table has in-frame clones only and misses some. The sample includes 100,000 to 150,000 clones, about 87% of them seen just once. J is TRBJ1-1 and V is TRBV30, with D unresolved. The receptor comes from an adult in good health. Source: peripheral blood, taken on day 0 of AZD1222 vaccination. This CDR3 is CAWSVFGNTEAFF. The CDR3 DNA reads TGTGCCTGGAGTGTATTCGGGAACACTGAAGCTTTCTTT.